This TCR beta chain came from a study of blood T cells in healthy people across ages. The study, taken as a whole, reports: Both higher diversity and more naive CD4+ cells marked long-lived donors when set against aged donors. Naive T cell percentage by flow cytometry tracked strongly with beta diversity.

Remarks on this clonotype: Its antigen is not identified.

The study recruited healthy Caucasian donors from Russia who were aged about 6 to 95. Then a second PCR, running about 6 to 11 cycles, was carried out with a sample-barcoded 5' primer and a J-beta primer mix. TCRdb re-called the 5' RACE reads through MiXCR, storing one row per CDR3 protein. The data hold more than 650,000 distinct CDR3 sequences, with 50% to 65% observed a single time. The CDR3 is 12 residues long. Germline V lookup: CDR1 SGHRS, CDR2 YFSETQ. The TCR was taken from a man aged 80 or over in good health. V and J are TRBV5-1 and TRBJ2-5; 7 nucleotides align to TRBD1. The end of the DNA fits TRBJ2-7 better, so the J call may be wrong. The sequenced sample was blood. This CDR3 is CASSKGTDEQYF. DNA of the CDR3: TGCGCCAGCAGCAAAGGGACAGACGAGCAGTACTTC.